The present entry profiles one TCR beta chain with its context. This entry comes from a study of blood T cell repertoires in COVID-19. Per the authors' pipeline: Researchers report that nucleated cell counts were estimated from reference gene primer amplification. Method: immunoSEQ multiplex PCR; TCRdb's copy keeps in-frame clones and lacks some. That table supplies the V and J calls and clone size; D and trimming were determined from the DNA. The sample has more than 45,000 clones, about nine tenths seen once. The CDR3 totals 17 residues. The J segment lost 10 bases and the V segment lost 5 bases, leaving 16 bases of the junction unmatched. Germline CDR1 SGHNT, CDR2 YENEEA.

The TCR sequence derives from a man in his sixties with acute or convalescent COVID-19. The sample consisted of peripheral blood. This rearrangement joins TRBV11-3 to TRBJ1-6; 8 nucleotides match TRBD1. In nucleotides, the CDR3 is TGTGCCAGCAGCCTACCCCCGACAGGGGAGAGAAAATCACCCCTCCACTTT. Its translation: CASSLPPTGERKSPLHF. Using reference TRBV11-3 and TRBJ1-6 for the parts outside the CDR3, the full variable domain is EAGVVQSPRYKIIEKKQPVAFWCNPISGHNTLYWYLQNLGQGPELLIRYENEEAVDDSQLPKDRFSAERLKGVDSTLKIQPAELGDSAVYLCASSLPPTGERKSPLHFGNGTRLTVT.